This T cell receptor beta chain comes out of a study of CD8+ T cells in alopecia areata. The overall study: Treated patients' severity was scored by percentage of affected scalp area.

Study-level findings and limits: Scalp and blood retained many expanded lesional clones during tofacitinib.

Worth noting for this clone: The antigen is unknown.

Treatment described: oral pan-JAK inhibitor, 5-10 mg twice daily. Sequencing relied on a cDNA template that was reverse transcribed from extracted RNA. Sequenced by immunoSEQ multiplex PCR; TCRdb stores in-frame clones only, minus some. The table has a few hundred thousand clones, about three fifths seen once. The TCR comes from a human donor with alopecia areata. The specimen was CD4+ T cells sorted from blood, collected at approximately week 51, from a patient treated with tofacitinib.

The CDR3 is CASSVGSSRVAEAFF. The CDR3 nucleotides read TGTGCCAGCAGCGTAGGGTCTTCGAGGGTCGCTGAAGCTTTCTTT. The V gene is TRBV9, the J gene TRBJ1-1; no clear D gene. The CDR3 runs to 15 residues. With 0 bases removed from V and 6 bases from J, the gap between germline ends came to 15 bases. CDR1 is SGDLS, CDR2 YYNGEE, per germline.